Listed below are T cell receptor beta chains from one sample, sequenced in a study of shared clonotypes between healthy human individuals. The table came from immunoSEQ multiplex PCR; TCRdb's copy has only in-frame clones and leaves some out. In the table there are roughly 1.4 million clones, approximately 98.5% of which are singletons. Material for sequencing was naive CD4+ T cells sorted from blood. The source of these receptors is a man younger than 40 in good health. CDR3s leave out the opening cysteine and the closing phenylalanine or tryptophan. The order of the fields is V gene, clone size, J gene, CDR3 protein. A clone size is listed for some rows: how often the clone was seen (once, few, many), or a class if it is expanded.

TRBV4-1	NA	TRBJ2-1	ASSQPGLAAYNEQF
TRBV21-1	NA	TRBJ1-5	ASSQMGHQPQH
TRBV6-5	NA	TRBJ2-7	ASSALAGNYEQY
TRBV27	NA	TRBJ2-1	ASSLSSLLQGVSYNEQF
TRBV7-6	NA	TRBJ2-1	ASSLVRDLRRSSYNEQF
TRBV7-9	NA	TRBJ2-3	ASSMGQGADTQY
TRBV30	NA	TRBJ2-5	AWSVGTSGSETQY
TRBV5-8	once	TRBJ2-7	ASSLLHRHEQY
TRBV27	NA	TRBJ1-2	ASRTIGTGLYYGYT
TRBV29-1	NA	TRBJ2-5	SVGQNQETQY
TRBV28	NA	TRBJ2-5	ASSEFSPGQLLQETQY
TRBV10-2	NA	TRBJ1-4	ASSDSDRGLRGPNEKTSNEKLF
TRBV6-5	NA	TRBJ1-1	ASRRQGTPEAF
TRBV5-1	NA	TRBJ2-7	ASSREPGQITYEQY
TRBV9	NA	TRBJ2-1	ASSPGLAGFEQF
TRBV5-5	NA	TRBJ1-4	ASSLAPNEKLF
TRBV28	NA	TRBJ2-5	ASSLGGRETQY
TRBV5-6	NA	TRBJ1-2	ASSLRQGFGYT
TRBV5-1	NA	TRBJ2-7	ASTEGYLSGDTLYEQY
TRBV5-1	NA	TRBJ2-1	ASSPGASGIDEQF
TRBV28	NA	TRBJ2-1	ASRATGYNEQF
TRBV10-3	NA	TRBJ2-7	AIRAREGTNEQY
TRBV2	NA	TRBJ1-5	ASNGGTGRNQPQH
TRBV5-1	NA	TRBJ2-5	ASSPGQAGETQY
TRBV6-1	NA	TRBJ2-1	ASNPGQSYNEQF
TRBV9	NA	TRBJ1-2	ASSVEDYGYT
TRBV9	NA	TRBJ2-7	ASSEGPHLYEQY
TRBV15	NA	TRBJ2-3	ATSRDQAGASDTQY
TRBV27	NA	TRBJ2-2	ASSSVALSGELF
TRBV7-8	NA	TRBJ1-5	ASSLEGVYQPQH
TRBV7-2	NA	TRBJ1-3	ASSLSRGGNTIY
TRBV5-1	NA	TRBJ2-3	ASSPGGLAGGSTDTQY
TRBV5-6	NA	TRBJ2-2	ASSGERKTGELF
TRBV15	NA	TRBJ1-1	ATSRDRTNTEAF
TRBV4-1	NA	TRBJ1-5	ASSPGGSSNQPQH
TRBV5-4	NA	TRBJ2-1	ASSPTSGSYNEQF
TRBV27	NA	TRBJ2-7	ASSLSQSGSYEQY
TRBV6-1	once	TRBJ2-7	ASRGNSYEQY
TRBV7-2	NA	TRBJ2-2	ASSSLTGTGELF
TRBV27	NA	TRBJ2-4	ASSFSRTGNIQY
TRBV27	NA	TRBJ2-7	ASSRVRQSYEQY
TRBV29-1	NA	TRBJ2-3	SGTASLTDTQY
TRBV2	NA	TRBJ2-3	ASSVDGGSTDTQY
TRBV6-1	NA	TRBJ2-7	ASSEVFATYEQY
TRBV15	NA	TRBJ2-5	ATSRVRTLRSQETQY
TRBV25-1	NA	TRBJ2-1	ASSGGGPNEQF
TRBV27	NA	TRBJ2-1	ASSSVIRDYGTEQF
TRBV7-9	NA	TRBJ2-3	ASSSNSGDTQY
TRBV29-1	NA	TRBJ2-7	SGRRAGSYEQY
TRBV10-3	NA	TRBJ2-3	AIRLRTSEDSYTQY
TRBV19	NA	TRBJ2-1	ASSIFAETSSEQF
TRBV14	NA	TRBJ2-1	ASSARLAGVIDEQF
TRBV7-6	NA	TRBJ2-7	ASSLEGRGPYEQY
TRBV6-6	NA	TRBJ2-7	ASTSSDRGYEQY
TRBV11-2	NA	TRBJ2-7	ASSFSWYTSYEQY
TRBV11-2	once	TRBJ2-7	ASSGYRGRGEQY
TRBV2	NA	TRBJ1-2	ASSEALGNYGYT